Listed here are 2 T cell receptor beta chains from one sample, sequenced in a study of blood T cell repertoires in COVID-19 (dated by TCRdb to 2018 to 2021). The library was prepared using the immunoSEQ multiplex PCR assay. This immuneACCESS table, as held by TCRdb, lists in-frame sequences with V and J called but not all clones. Of the missing ones, under half trace to an unresolved V gene in checked studies; the others have no known cause. Within this sample are about 250,000 clones, with 82% of them counted one time only. The top ten clonotypes cover around 5% of the sample. Sequencing was done on a sample of PBMCs or T cells enriched from blood (not recorded which). These receptors were collected from a man aged 35 to 55 who had been exposed to COVID-19.

About this clone itself: The sample has other DNA sequences that encode this CDR3 too. The rearrangement uses TRBV24-1 and TRBJ2-5, with D perhaps TRBD2 (5 bases). Between the trimmed V and J ends, which lost 6 bases and 0 bases, there was a span of 7 bases. Germline V gene data show CDR1 as KGHDR and CDR2 as SFDVKD. The CDR3 runs 13 residues. The CDR3 reads CATSPRDQETQYF. The CDR3 nucleotides read TGTGCCACCAGTCCGCGGGACCAAGAGACCCAGTACTTC.

There are a few counts of this clone. The chain recombines TRBV3-1 (or the pseudogene TRBV3-2) with TRBJ1-1, with D uncertain. The CDR3 length is 13 residues. The V and J ends lost 5 bases and 1 base respectively, with 8 bases between them. Germline V lookup: CDR1 LGHDT, CDR2 YNNKEL (reference sequence). CDR3 region: CASSNSGNTEAFF. CDR3 DNA sequence: TGTGCCAGCAGCAACTCAGGGAACACTGAAGCTTTCTTT.